The 19 T cell receptor beta chains reported below all come from one sample, sequenced in a study of cytomegalovirus exposure and HLA in healthy donors. In the PCR, 60 Vbeta and 13 Jbeta primers were used. Data came from immunoSEQ multiplex PCR; TCRdb stores just in-frame clones and leaves some out. The data show over 110,000 clones, over 60% seen once. The specimen was PBMCs. The source is a male donor in good health and CMV-seropositive.

This chain uses TRBV19 with TRBJ1-5; 7 bases align to TRBD1. Germline CDR1 and CDR2: LNHDA and SQIVND (reference sequence). J was trimmed by 3 bases and V by 3 bases; bases with no gene match: 8. The CDR3 has 16 amino acids. CDR3 DNA: TGTGCCAGTAGTATTCAGGGGGGACGGATCAATCAGCCCCAGCATTTT. This sequence encodes CASSIQGGRINQPQHF.

This chain links TRBV7-3 with TRBJ2-1; D perhaps matches TRBD2 (6 bases). The CDR3 runs 18 residues. Germline-derived CDR1 and CDR2 are SGHTA and FQGTGA. Trimming removed 3 bases from V and 0 bases from J, with 18 bases in between. The chain's CDR3 is CASSFRVSRESSYNEQFF. The CDR3 coding sequence is TGTGCCAGCAGCTTTCGGGTAAGTCGGGAGAGCTCCTACAATGAGCAGTTCTTC.

This clone was detected a few times. This chain uses TRBV19 with TRBJ2-1; TRBD2 is a possible D gene (5 bases). The CDR3 sequence is 12 residues long. V gave up 3 bases and J gave up 7 bases, with 7 bases separating them. In germline, CDR1 is LNHDA, CDR2 SQIVND (reference sequence). CDR3 protein: CASSIGGNEQFF. The CDR3, as DNA: TGTGCCAGTAGTATCGGAGGTAATGAGCAGTTCTTC.

This chain joins TRBV6-5 and TRBJ2-7, with 10 bases fitting TRBD2. The CDR3 covers 14 residues. Looked up from germline, CDR1 is MNHEY and CDR2 is SVGAGI. V was pared by 6 bases and J by 6 bases, with 8 bases of the junction left unmatched. The CDR3 sequence: CASRFGTSAFEQYF. As DNA, the CDR3 is TGTGCCAGCAGATTCGGGACTAGCGCATTCGAGCAGTACTTC.

This clone was observed a few times. This chain connects TRBV5-6 to TRBJ1-2; 8 bases agree with TRBD1. The trim removed 4 bases at V and 0 bases at J, leaving 14 bases unmatched. The germline CDR1 and CDR2 sequences are SGHDT and YYEEEE. The CDR3 totals 18 residues. The CDR3 is CASSGDRQPLSPNYGYTF. CDR3 sequence (DNA): TGTGCCAGCAGCGGGGACAGGCAACCTTTATCCCCTAACTATGGCTACACCTTC.

The J gene is TRBJ2-2, the V gene TRBV13; TRBD1 matches 8 bases. Germline V gives CDR1 PRHDT, CDR2 FYEKMQ (reference sequence). The J segment lost 4 bases and the V segment lost 0 bases, leaving 1 base of the junction unmatched. This CDR3 contains 15 residues. CDR3 in amino acids: CASSLGTGVTGELFF. The CDR3 DNA reads TGTGCCAGCAGCTTAGGGACAGGGGTCACCGGGGAGCTGTTTTTT.

This chain connects TRBV4-2 to TRBJ2-3; 8 bases map to TRBD2. The germline CDR1 and CDR2 sequences are LGHNA and YNFKEQ. The J segment lost 1 base and the V segment lost 1 base, leaving 1 base of the junction unmatched. The CDR3 totals 15 residues. CDR3 in DNA: TGTGCCAGCAGCCAAGCGGGAGGGGGCACAGATACGCAGTATTTT. The encoded protein is CASSQAGGGTDTQYF.

V usage is TRBV5-1 and J usage is TRBJ2-3; 9 bases are a match to TRBD1. V lost 0 bases to trimming and J lost 3 bases; unmatched junction nucleotides: 8. The CDR3 sequence is 17 residues long. Germline CDR1 is SGHRS and CDR2 is YFSETQ. CDR3 residues: CASSLEPGQGGTDTQYF. In DNA form, the CDR3 reads TGCGCCAGCAGCTTGGAACCGGGACAGGGTGGTACAGATACGCAGTATTTT.

This clone was seen only once. The chain links TRBV19 to TRBJ2-1; TRBD2 aligns across 8 bases. CDR3 length equals 15 residues. The V gene's germline CDR1 is LNHDA and CDR2 SQIVND (reference sequence). V shed 3 bases, J shed 9 bases, and the junction held 10 bases outside the gene matches. CDR3 nucleotide sequence: TGTGCCAGTAGTATCCCAAGGACTAGCCTAGGTGAGCAGTTCTTC. Its protein product is CASSIPRTSLGEQFF. The entire variable domain, with the rest obtained from reference TRBV19 and TRBJ2-1, is as follows: DGGITQSPKYLFRKEGQNVTLSCEQNLNHDAMYWYRQDPGQGLRLIYYSQIVNDFQKGDIAEGYSVSREKKESFPLTVTSAQKNPTAFYLCASSIPRTSLGEQFFGPGTRLTVL.

The chain couples TRBV28 to TRBJ2-7; a possible D gene is TRBD2 (7 bases). The CDR3 length is 13 residues. The V end lost 4 bases, the J end lost 5 bases, and 12 bases lay between the germline ends. The germline CDR1 and CDR2 sequences are MDHEN and SYDVKM. The CDR3 sequence: CASSSGGRNEQYF. CDR3 DNA: TGTGCCAGCAGTTCCGGGGGGCGCAACGAGCAGTACTTC. Based on the CDR3 plus reference TRBV28 and TRBJ2-7, the full variable domain is DVKVTQSSRYLVKRTGEKVFLECVQDMDHENMFWYRQDPGLGLRLIYFSYDVKMKEKGDIPEGYSVSREKKERFSLILESASTNQTSMYLCASSSGGRNEQYFGPGTRLTVT.

The chain carries TRBV2 and TRBJ2-1; 7 bases agree with TRBD2. The germline CDR1 and CDR2 sequences are SNHLY and FYNNEI. The junction had 8 bases not matched to a gene; V was cut back by 6 bases and J by 3 bases. CDR3 length: 15 amino acids. CDR3 coding DNA: TGTGCCAGCAGATACACTAGCGTTTACTACAATGAGCAGTTCTTC. Protein: CASRYTSVYYNEQFF.

V gene TRBV4-3 combines with J gene TRBJ2-2, with D tentatively TRBD2 (6 bases). The V end lost 5 bases, the J end lost 3 bases, and 13 bases lay between the germline ends. Germline CDR1 and CDR2: LGHNA and YSLEER. The CDR3 has 15 residues. The CDR3 DNA reads as TGCGCCAGCAGCTCGGGACCGGGGGACACCGGGGAGCTGTTTTTT. It translates to CASSSGPGDTGELFF.

The rearrangement uses TRBV4-3 and TRBJ2-5; 8 bases map to TRBD1. This CDR3 has 16 residues. V dropped 4 bases and J dropped 1; count of bases not matched to a gene: 8. Germline V gives CDR1 LGHNA, CDR2 YSLEER. This chain's CDR3 is CASSRGIGQGQETQYF. The DNA of the CDR3 is TGCGCCAGCAGCCGAGGGATAGGACAGGGCCAAGAGACCCAGTACTTC.

The chain combines TRBV15 with TRBJ2-1, with 12 bases identical to TRBD2. The V gene's germline CDR1 is LNHNV and CDR2 YYDKDF (reference sequence). The ends lost 5 bases at V and 5 bases at J; junction bases unmatched: 4. The CDR3 totals 15 residues. CDR3 loop: CATSGGLAGDNEQFF. CDR3 coding DNA: TGTGCCACCAGCGGGGGACTAGCGGGCGACAATGAGCAGTTCTTC.

V gene TRBV27 combines with J gene TRBJ2-1; TRBD2 matches at 8 bases. The germline V gene encodes CDR1 MNHEY and CDR2 SMNVEV (reference sequence). The CDR3 length is 15 residues. V gave up 0 bases and J gave up 6 bases; unmatched junction bases: 4. CDR3 in amino acids: CASSLSGLVLNEQFF. DNA for the CDR3: TGTGCCAGCAGTTTATCGGGACTAGTTCTCAATGAGCAGTTCTTC.

In this sample, this clone turned up a few times. This chain uses TRBV9 with TRBJ1-1, with 8 positions matching TRBD1. CDR3 length: 16 residues. J was trimmed by 4 bases and V by 0 bases; bases with no gene match: 8. From germline, CDR1 is SGDLS and CDR2 YYNGEE. DNA of the CDR3: TGTGCCAGCAGCGTAGATTCAGGACAGGGTGGCACTGAAGCTTTCTTT. It yields the protein CASSVDSGQGGTEAFF.

The chain is built from TRBV9 and TRBJ2-1; 9 bases align to TRBD2. Germline CDR1 and CDR2: SGDLS and YYNGEE. This CDR3 has 17 amino acids. Trimming cost V 4 bases and J 0 bases; bases outside gene matches: 8. The CDR3 here is CASSPRLADSSYNEQFF. CDR3 bases: TGTGCCAGCAGCCCCCGACTAGCGGACAGCTCCTACAATGAGCAGTTCTTC. Drawing the rest from reference TRBV9 and TRBJ2-1, the complete variable domain is DSGVTQTPKHLITATGQRVTLRCSPRSGDLSVYWYQQSLDQGLQFLIQYYNGEERAKGNILERFSAQQFPDLHSELNLSSLELGDSALYFCASSPRLADSSYNEQFFGPGTRLTVL.

The V gene is TRBV6-5, the J gene TRBJ1-5, with 9 nucleotides matching TRBD1. CDR1 MNHEY and CDR2 SVGAGI come from the germline V gene. This CDR3 is built from 13 residues. The V segment lost 6 bases and the J segment 6 bases; nucleotides outside the gene matches: 3. The CDR3 region has the DNA TGTGCCAGCAGGGGACAGGGCCGTCAGCCCCAGCATTTT. It encodes CASRGQGRQPQHF.

The chain is built from TRBV19 and TRBJ2-2; no firm D call. V shed 4 bases and J shed 1 base, with 4 bases lying between them. CDR1 LNHDA and CDR2 SQIVND come from the germline V gene (reference sequence). The CDR3 length is 13 residues. The CDR3 protein is CASSRLNTGELFF. DNA for the CDR3: TGTGCCAGTAGTAGACTGAACACCGGGGAGCTGTTTTTT. The full variable domain, completed using reference TRBV19 and TRBJ2-2, is DGGITQSPKYLFRKEGQNVTLSCEQNLNHDAMYWYRQDPGQGLRLIYYSQIVNDFQKGDIAEGYSVSREKKESFPLTVTSAQKNPTAFYLCASSRLNTGELFFGEGSRLTVL.